This T cell receptor beta chain was found in a study of shared clonotypes between healthy human individuals. The CDR3 covers 14 residues. Germline V CDR1 and CDR2: LNHDA, SQIVND (reference sequence). V dropped 3 bases and J dropped 5; count of bases not matched to a gene: 6. Sequencing was performed with immunoSEQ multiplex PCR; in TCRdb, only in-frame clones are kept and a portion is missing. The sample holds under 600,000 clones, around 97% seen once. This receptor was taken from a woman in her thirties in good health. Sequencing used naive CD4+ T cells sorted from blood. Subset reported: CD45RA+ positively selected. The J gene is TRBJ2-5, the V gene TRBV19; 7 nucleotides match TRBD1. The chain's CDR3 is CASSMRQGRETQYF. The CDR3 DNA reads as TGTGCCAGTAGTATGCGACAGGGCAGGGAGACCCAGTACTTC. Combining the CDR3 with reference TRBV19 and TRBJ2-5 gives the whole variable domain DGGITQSPKYLFRKEGQNVTLSCEQNLNHDAMYWYRQDPGQGLRLIYYSQIVNDFQKGDIAEGYSVSREKKESFPLTVTSAQKNPTAFYLCASSMRQGRETQYFGPGTRLLVL.